This T cell receptor beta chain was obtained from a study of blood T cell repertoires in COVID-19 (dated by TCRdb to about 2020). In the study overall: Samples from collaborators originated in the United States, Italy and Spain and spanned both the acute and convalescent phases of COVID-19. The prospective study material was composed of cDNA or gDNA derived from T cells, B-cell-depleted T cells, or PBMCs. Deeply sampled blood TCRbeta repertoires from subjects exposed to, actively infected with, or recovered from COVID-19 were included in the dataset. The repertoires were released in a freely available public database intended as a resource for research on the immune response to SARS-CoV-2. Samples were obtained from the ongoing ImmuneRACE study (first 160 participants) and from 950 to 1,500 subjects provided by 6 global collaborators. The sample metadata nearly always contained a de-identified subject ID, COVID-19 status, age in years and sex. Where available, HLA class I and class II types were obtained from metadata supplied by the sample provider rather than from assay-based typing. What the authors observed across the whole study: The quantity of clinical and demographic metadata differed by source and by participant and was supplied without curation.

The collaborating institutions used their own protocols to collect whole blood in K2EDTA tubes. For TCRbeta analysis, collaborators shipped samples in one of three forms: frozen whole blood, isolated PBMCs, or DNA extracted from either of those sample types. TCRbeta CDR3 regions were amplified from genomic DNA using the immunoSEQ Assay, a bias-controlled multiplex PCR. Under the source paper's analysis protocol: Nucleated cell counts per sample were estimated from amplification of reference gene primers within the assay. To quantify the absolute abundance of each unique TCRbeta CDR3 rearrangement, sequence reads were collapsed and filtered. Productive Simpson clonality was computed per sample as the square root of Simpson's diversity index over productive rearrangements. Here the immuneACCESS table is served through TCRdb, limited to in-frame sequences with V and J called. Missing clones are a known gap in these copies; in checked studies unresolved V genes cover under half, and the rest lacks a known reason. V, J and clone size reflect that table, while D and trimming were determined from the DNA. This sample comprises 65,000 to 90,000 clones, about 82% of them detected only once. 8% of the sample is held by the ten biggest clonotypes.

With regard to this clone: There is no known antigen for this receptor. Base qualities were left out, and no much larger clone turns up one base away.

V is shortened by 3 bases, J by 9 bases, and the region joining them spans 20 bases. From a lookup of the germline V gene, CDR1 and CDR2 are SNHLY and FYNNEI. From the cysteine up to the phenylalanine, the CDR3 has a length of 15 residues. The only DNA kept is the CDR3, 45 bases in frame from the first base. The clonotype originates from a man in his fifties with active COVID-19. The sample consisted of peripheral blood. The chain couples TRBV2 to TRBJ1-2; a weak D assignment points to TRBD1 (5 bases agree). The DNA sequence reads TGTGCCAGCAGTGAGGTCACGGGCGGGGGGAGTAGCTACACCTTC. It translates as CASSEVTGGGSSYTF.